One T cell receptor (beta chain) is described in this entry. This sample was taken from a study of preoperative IRX-2 immunotherapy in early breast cancer. Treatment given: preoperative locoregional IRX-2 cytokine immunotherapy. Preoperative locoregional IRX-2 cytokine immunotherapy was tested in the phase Ib source study. CDR3 size: 15 residues. Germline V gene sequence: CDR1 MNHGY, CDR2 SAAAGT. J was trimmed by 4 bases and V by 8 bases; bases with no gene match: 10. Sequencing was performed with immunoSEQ multiplex PCR; in TCRdb, only in-frame clones are kept and a portion is missing. The data hold about 11,000 clones, with over 75% observed a single time.

The sequence was collected from a human donor with breast cancer. Sequencing was performed on lymph node tissue, taken before IRX-2 immunotherapy. The V and J genes are TRBV6-8 and TRBJ2-5, with 10 bases matching TRBD2. The CDR3 loop reads CASRASAGGGETQYF. The DNA for the CDR3 is TGTGCCAGCCGGGCTTCAGCGGGAGGGGGAGAGACCCAGTACTTC.